This T cell receptor beta chain was found in a study of blood T cell repertoires in COVID-19. The table came from immunoSEQ multiplex PCR; TCRdb's copy has only in-frame clones and leaves some out. The sample lists some 390,000 clones, 87% occurring once. The CDR3 contains 15 residues. Per the germline V gene, CDR1 is MDHEN and CDR2 is SYDVKM. Trimming at V came to 2 bases and at J to 5 bases, leaving 5 bases not matched to a gene. The specimen was peripheral blood. The chain employs TRBV28 and TRBJ2-3, with 9 bases identical to TRBD2. This clonotype was sampled from an older woman with COVID-19, enrolled during active disease. In DNA, the CDR3 is TGTGCCAGCAGTTTAATGAGCGGGGGGAGAGATACGCAGTATTTT. Its translation: CASSLMSGGRDTQYF.